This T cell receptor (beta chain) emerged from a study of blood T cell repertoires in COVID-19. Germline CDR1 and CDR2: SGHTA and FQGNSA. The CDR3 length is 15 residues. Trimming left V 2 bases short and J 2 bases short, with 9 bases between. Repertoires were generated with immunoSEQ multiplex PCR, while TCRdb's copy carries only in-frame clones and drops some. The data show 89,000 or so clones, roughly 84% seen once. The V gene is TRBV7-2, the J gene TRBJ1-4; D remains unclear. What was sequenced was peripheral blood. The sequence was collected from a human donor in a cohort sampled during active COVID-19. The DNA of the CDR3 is TGTGCCAGCAGCTTAAACTGGGCGACTAATGAAAAACTGTTTTTT. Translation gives CASSLNWATNEKLFF. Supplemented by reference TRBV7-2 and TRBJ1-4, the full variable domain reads GAGVSQSPSNKVTEKGKDVELRCDPISGHTALYWYRQSLGQGLEFLIYFQGNSAPDKSGLPSDRFSAERTGGSVSTLTIQRTQQEDSAVYLCASSLNWATNEKLFFGSGTQLSVL.